Presented here are 14 T cell receptor beta chains from one specimen sequenced in a study of cytomegalovirus exposure and HLA in healthy donors. In the PCR, 60 Vbeta and 13 Jbeta primers were used. Sequencing used immunoSEQ multiplex PCR; TCRdb keeps in-frame clones, though not all of them. The sample records approximately 160,000 clones, roughly three quarters being singletons. The sample was PBMCs. Receptor source: a woman aged 50 to 60 in good health and CMV-seropositive.

This rearrangement joins TRBV11-2 to TRBJ2-7; D is possibly TRBD2 (5 bases). The CDR3 covers 14 residues. The germline V gene encodes CDR1 SGHAT and CDR2 FQNNGV. Trimming shortened V by 4 bases and J by 3 bases, and 13 bases separated the two germline ends. The CDR3 DNA is TGTGCCAGCAGCTCCACTAGACCAAACTACGAGCAGTACTTC. Protein: CASSSTRPNYEQYF.

The rearrangement uses TRBV7-2 and TRBJ1-4; D not resolved. The germline V gene encodes CDR1 SGHTA and CDR2 FQGNSA. The CDR3 consists of 13 residues. Trimming removed 1 base from V and 4 bases from J, with 4 bases in between. CDR3 sequence (DNA): TGTGCCAGCAGCTTAGACAGTAATGAAAAACTGTTTTTT. Translating gives CASSLDSNEKLFF.

The sample holds one count of this clone. V gene TRBV7-3 combines with J gene TRBJ2-5, with 11 positions matching TRBD2. Germline V lookup: CDR1 SGHTA, CDR2 FQGTGA. V shed 5 bases, J shed 4 bases, and the junction held 18 bases outside the gene matches. This CDR3 has 19 residues. CDR3 in amino acids: CASSPWGSGGADSRETQYF. The CDR3, as DNA: TGTGCCAGCAGCCCATGGGGTAGCGGGGGGGCCGACTCGCGAGAGACCCAGTACTTC.

This clone was counted between two and nine times. The chain combines TRBV5-1 with TRBJ2-3; D gene ambiguous. The CDR3 sequence is 13 residues long. Germline assignment: CDR1 SGHRS and CDR2 YFSETQ. The V and J ends lost 0 bases and 4 bases respectively, with 6 bases between them. The CDR3, as DNA: TGCGCCAGCAGCTTGGAAGCTGCAGATACGCAGTATTTT. The encoded protein is CASSLEAADTQYF.

This sequence joins TRBV5-3 and TRBJ2-1; 7 bases map to TRBD1. TRBV5-3 is an ORF for which the function is uncertain. V lost 2 bases and J lost 2; bases outside the gene matches: 16. CDR3 size: 19 residues. The CDR3, as DNA: TGTGCCAGAAGCTTCAAACCTCCACAAAGGGGGCCCCCCTACAATGAGCAGTTCTTC. Amino acid sequence: CARSFKPPQRGPPYNEQFF.

The chain has TRBV11-2 and TRBJ2-1; 11 bases line up with TRBD1. This CDR3 has 16 amino acids. Germline trimming cut 5 bases from V and 6 bases from J; bases unmatched to any gene: 9. Per germline, CDR1 SGHAT and CDR2 FQNNGV. The CDR3 region has the DNA TGTGCCAGCAGCCTAGGGACAGGGGGGATGATCAATGAGCAGTTCTTC. Translating it yields CASSLGTGGMINEQFF.

The rearrangement uses TRBV4-1 and TRBJ2-5, with 7 bases identical to TRBD2. The CDR3 covers 17 residues. The V gene end was trimmed by 0 bases and the J gene end by 0 bases; junction bases not matched to a gene: 7. Germline V CDR1 and CDR2: MGHRA, YSYEKL. CDR3 residues: CASSQEVGGTYQETQYF. The CDR3 coding sequence is TGCGCCAGCAGCCAAGAAGTGGGGGGGACGTACCAAGAGACCCAGTACTTC.

This chain connects TRBV5-4 to TRBJ1-2; the match to TRBD1 covers 7 bases. The CDR3 contains 13 residues. Germline V gives CDR1 SGHNT, CDR2 YYREEE (reference sequence). V lost 4 bases, J lost 7 bases, and 7 bases stayed unmatched. This chain's CDR3 is CASSTDRRGGYTF. DNA of the CDR3: TGTGCCAGCAGCACGGACAGGCGGGGTGGCTACACCTTC.

The chain employs TRBV13 and TRBJ2-5, with a weak D call TRBD2 (7 bases). CDR1 and CDR2 from the germline V gene are PRHDT and FYEKMQ (reference sequence). The ends were cut back, 3 bases at V and 4 bases at J, with 12 bases in the middle. The CDR3 runs to 14 residues. The CDR3 DNA reads as TGTGCCAGCAGCTTCCCGGGGGGCGGAGAGACCCAGTACTTC. This encodes CASSFPGGGETQYF.

The sample holds a few counts of this clone. V gene TRBV10-1 combines with J gene TRBJ2-7; D is unresolved. The CDR3 spans 12 residues. Per the germline V gene, CDR1 is WNHNN and CDR2 is SYGVQD (reference sequence). V lost 2 bases, J lost 4 bases, and 6 bases lay in between. The CDR3 DNA reads TGCGCCAGCAGTGAGGAGGTTTACGAGCAGTACTTC. As protein: CASSEEVYEQYF.

The J gene is TRBJ1-1, the V gene TRBV4-2, with 7 bases identical to TRBD1. The V gene's germline CDR1 is LGHNA and CDR2 YNFKEQ. J gave up 7 bases and V 0 bases, and 8 bases lay outside the gene matches. CDR3 length equals 15 residues. CDR3 sequence reads: CASSQDIAGGIEAFF. The DNA of the CDR3 is TGTGCCAGCAGCCAAGATATCGCAGGGGGGATTGAAGCTTTCTTT.

This clone was observed a few times. The CDR3 coding sequence is TGTGCCAGCAGCGAAGGCGGACTCTCCTACGAGCAGTACTTC. This gives the protein CASSEGGLSYEQYF. The chain is built from TRBV28 and TRBJ2-7; tentative D call: TRBD2 (5 bases). Germline V CDR1 and CDR2: MDHEN, SYDVKM. This CDR3 comprises 14 residues. V gave up 6 bases and J gave up 0 bases, with 12 bases separating them.

This chain joins TRBV5-1 and TRBJ2-7; D remains ambiguous. V was cut by 0 bases and J by 5 bases, with 9 bases left in between. Germline V gene sequence: CDR1 SGHRS, CDR2 YFSETQ. The CDR3 is 13 residues long. CDR3 nucleotide sequence: TGCGCCAGCAGCTTGGTGGTCTCGGACGAGCAGTACTTC. As protein: CASSLVVSDEQYF.

In DNA form, the CDR3 reads TGTGCCAGCAGCAAAGTAAAGCAGGGCGCAAACACCGGGGAGCTGTTTTTT. Translation: CASSKVKQGANTGELFF. The J gene is TRBJ2-2, the V gene TRBV21-1; TRBD1, the table's D call, lacks a check against the DNA. TRBV21-1 is recorded as a pseudogene. CDR3 length: 17 amino acids.